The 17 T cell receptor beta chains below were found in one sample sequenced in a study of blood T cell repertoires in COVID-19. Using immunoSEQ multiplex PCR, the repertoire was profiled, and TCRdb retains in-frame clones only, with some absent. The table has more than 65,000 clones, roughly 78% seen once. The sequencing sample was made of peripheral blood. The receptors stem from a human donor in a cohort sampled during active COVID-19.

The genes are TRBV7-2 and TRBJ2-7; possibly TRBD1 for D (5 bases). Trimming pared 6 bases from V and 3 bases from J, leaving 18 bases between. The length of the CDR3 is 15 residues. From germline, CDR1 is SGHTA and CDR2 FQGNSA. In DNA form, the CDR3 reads TGTGCCAGCAGACAAAGACAGTCGGCCCACTACGAGCAGTACTTC. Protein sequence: CASRQRQSAHYEQYF.

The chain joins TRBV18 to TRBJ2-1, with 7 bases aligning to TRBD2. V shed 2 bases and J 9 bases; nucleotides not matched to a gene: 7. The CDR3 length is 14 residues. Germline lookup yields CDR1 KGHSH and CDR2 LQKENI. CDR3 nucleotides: TGTGCCAGCTCACCAGAGCTAGGCGGGGGTGAGCAGTTCTTC. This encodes CASSPELGGGEQFF.

The CDR3 here is CSASRTSDYEQYF. As DNA, the CDR3 is TGCAGTGCTAGTCGTACTAGCGATTACGAGCAGTACTTC. V and J are TRBV20-1 and TRBJ2-7, with 7 bases identical to TRBD2. J was trimmed by 4 bases and V by 3 bases; bases with no gene match: 6. The CDR3 runs 13 residues. Germline loops: CDR1 DFQATT, CDR2 SNEGSKA (reference sequence).

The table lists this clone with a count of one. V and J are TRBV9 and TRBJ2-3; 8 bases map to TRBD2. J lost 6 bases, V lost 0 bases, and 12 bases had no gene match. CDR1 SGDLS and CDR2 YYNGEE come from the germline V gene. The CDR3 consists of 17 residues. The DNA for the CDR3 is TGTGCCAGCAGCGTAGCTGGAAGCGGGGGATTGAGGGATACGCAGTATTTT. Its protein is CASSVAGSGGLRDTQYF.

The CDR3 region is CASSLRTGQTSTDTQYF. CDR3 nucleotide sequence: TGTGCCAGCAGCCTTCGGACAGGCCAGACTAGCACAGATACGCAGTATTTT. The V gene is TRBV3-1 (or the pseudogene TRBV3-2), the J gene TRBJ2-3, with 7 bases fitting TRBD1. Looked up from germline, CDR1 is LGHDT and CDR2 is YNNKEL (reference sequence). V lost 4 bases to trimming and J lost 0 bases; unmatched junction nucleotides: 10. The CDR3 totals 17 residues.

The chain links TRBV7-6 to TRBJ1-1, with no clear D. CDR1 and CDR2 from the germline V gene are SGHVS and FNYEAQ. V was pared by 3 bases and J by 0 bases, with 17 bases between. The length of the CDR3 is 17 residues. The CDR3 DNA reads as TGTGCCAGCAGCTTCCCCGCGCCCCCCCCCGTGAACACTGAAGCTTTCTTT. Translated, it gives CASSFPAPPPVNTEAFF.

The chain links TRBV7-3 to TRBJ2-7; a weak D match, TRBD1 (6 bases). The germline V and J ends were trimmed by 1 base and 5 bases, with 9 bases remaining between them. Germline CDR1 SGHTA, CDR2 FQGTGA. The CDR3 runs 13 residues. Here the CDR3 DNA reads TGTGCCAGCAGCTTAAGCTACAGGGACGAGCAGTACTTC. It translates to CASSLSYRDEQYF.

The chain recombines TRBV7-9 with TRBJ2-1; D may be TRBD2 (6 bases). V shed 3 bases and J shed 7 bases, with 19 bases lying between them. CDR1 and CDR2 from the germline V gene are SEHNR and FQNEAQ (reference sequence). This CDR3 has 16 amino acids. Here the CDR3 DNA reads TGTGCCAGCAGCTTCTCAGCGGGTCCATCGGGGAATGAGCAGTTCTTC. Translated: CASSFSAGPSGNEQFF.

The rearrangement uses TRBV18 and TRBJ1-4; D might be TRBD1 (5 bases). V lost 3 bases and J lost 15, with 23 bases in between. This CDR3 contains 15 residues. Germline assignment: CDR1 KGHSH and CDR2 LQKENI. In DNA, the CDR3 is TGTGCCAGCTCACCTGGATTGGGGGGAAATGAAGGAGTGTTTTTT. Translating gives CASSPGLGGNEGVFF.

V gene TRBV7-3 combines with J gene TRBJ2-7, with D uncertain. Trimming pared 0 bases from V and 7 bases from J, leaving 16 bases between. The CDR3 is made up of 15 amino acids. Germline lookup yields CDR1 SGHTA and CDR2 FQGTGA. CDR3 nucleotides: TGTGCCAGCAGCTTAACAAACACACCCCTCGGGGAGCAGTACTTC. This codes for CASSLTNTPLGEQYF.

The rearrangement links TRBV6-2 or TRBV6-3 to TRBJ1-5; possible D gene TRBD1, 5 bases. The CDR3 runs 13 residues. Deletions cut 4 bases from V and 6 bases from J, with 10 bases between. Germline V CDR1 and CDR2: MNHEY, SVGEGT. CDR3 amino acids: CASSFSGPQPQHF. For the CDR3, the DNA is TGTGCCAGCAGTTTTTCAGGGCCTCAGCCCCAGCATTTT.

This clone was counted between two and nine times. The DNA for the CDR3 is TGCAGCGTCCTGACAGGGAGCAATCAGCCCCAGCATTTT. Residues: CSVLTGSNQPQHF. The genes are TRBV29-1 and TRBJ1-5; 7 bases agree with TRBD1. The V segment lost 6 bases and the J segment 1 base; nucleotides outside the gene matches: 3. CDR3 size: 13 residues. Per the germline V gene, CDR1 is SQVTM and CDR2 is ANQGSEA.

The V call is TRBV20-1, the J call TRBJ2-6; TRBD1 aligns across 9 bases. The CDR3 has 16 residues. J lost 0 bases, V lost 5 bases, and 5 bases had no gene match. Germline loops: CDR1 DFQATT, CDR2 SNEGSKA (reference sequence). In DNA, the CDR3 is TGCAGTGCTCGTGGGACAGGGAACTCTGGGGCCAACGTCCTGACTTTC. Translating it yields CSARGTGNSGANVLTF.

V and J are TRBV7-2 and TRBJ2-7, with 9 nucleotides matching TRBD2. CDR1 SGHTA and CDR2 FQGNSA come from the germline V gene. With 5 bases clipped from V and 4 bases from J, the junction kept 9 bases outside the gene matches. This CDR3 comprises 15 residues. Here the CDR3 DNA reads TGTGCCAGCAGCGAACGAGTAGCGGGGGTTTACGAGCAGTACTTC. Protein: CASSERVAGVYEQYF.

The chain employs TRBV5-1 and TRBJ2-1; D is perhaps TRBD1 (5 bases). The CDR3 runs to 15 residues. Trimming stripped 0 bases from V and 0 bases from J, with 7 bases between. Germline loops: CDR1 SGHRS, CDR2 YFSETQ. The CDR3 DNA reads TGCGCCAGCAGCTTGGAAGGGGTCTCCTACAATGAGCAGTTCTTC. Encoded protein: CASSLEGVSYNEQFF.

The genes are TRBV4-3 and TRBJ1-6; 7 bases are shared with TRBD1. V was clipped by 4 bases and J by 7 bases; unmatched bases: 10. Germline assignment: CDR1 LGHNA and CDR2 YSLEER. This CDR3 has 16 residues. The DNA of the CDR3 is TGCGCCAGCAGCCGAGATCTTTTACAGGGGAATTCACCCCTCCACTTT. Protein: CASSRDLLQGNSPLHF.

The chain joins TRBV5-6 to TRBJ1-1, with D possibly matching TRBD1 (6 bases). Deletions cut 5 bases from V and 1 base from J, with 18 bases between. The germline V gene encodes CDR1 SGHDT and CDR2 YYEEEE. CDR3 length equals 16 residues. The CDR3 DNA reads TGTGCCAGCAGTTACGACTGGGGACAAAGGAACACTGAAGCTTTCTTT. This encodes CASSYDWGQRNTEAFF.